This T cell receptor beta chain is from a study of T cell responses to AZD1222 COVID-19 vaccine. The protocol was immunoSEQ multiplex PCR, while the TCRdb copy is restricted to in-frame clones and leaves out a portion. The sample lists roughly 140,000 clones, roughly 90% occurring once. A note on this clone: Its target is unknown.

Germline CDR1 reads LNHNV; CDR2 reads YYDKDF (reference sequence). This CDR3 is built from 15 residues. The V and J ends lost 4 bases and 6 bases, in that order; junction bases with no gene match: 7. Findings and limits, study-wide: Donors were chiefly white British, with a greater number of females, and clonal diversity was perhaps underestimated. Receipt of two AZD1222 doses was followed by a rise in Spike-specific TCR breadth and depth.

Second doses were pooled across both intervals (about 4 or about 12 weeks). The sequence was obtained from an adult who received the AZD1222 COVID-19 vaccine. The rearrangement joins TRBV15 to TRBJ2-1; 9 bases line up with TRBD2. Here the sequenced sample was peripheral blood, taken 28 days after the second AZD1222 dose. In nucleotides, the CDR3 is TGTGCCACCAGCACCGCGGGAGGGGGTCTCAATGAGCAGTTCTTC. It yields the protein CATSTAGGGLNEQFF.